A selection of T cell receptor beta chains follows, all from one sample in a study of identical twins. TCRdb reprocessed the 5' RACE reads via MiXCR and lists one record per CDR3 protein. Here the sample spans about 210,000 distinct CDR3 sequences, about a tenth being singletons. What was sequenced was memory (CD45RO+) T cells sorted from blood. The receptors were sampled from a woman between 18 and 30 years old in good health. Both conserved end residues are part of each CDR3. Each record gives: CDR3 protein, J gene, clone size, V gene. Size values are once, few and many counts, or a class for expanded clones, and some rows have none.

CDR3aa: CASTRGGANTGELFF; j_gene: TRBJ2-2; abundance: few; v_gene: TRBV2
CDR3aa: CASSDTQGFNTEAFF; j_gene: TRBJ1-1; abundance: few; v_gene: TRBV9
CDR3aa: CASSLMGDGGYTF; j_gene: TRBJ1-2; abundance: many; v_gene: TRBV7-9
CDR3aa: CAISLSTYEQYF; j_gene: TRBJ2-7; abundance: -; v_gene: TRBV10-3
CDR3aa: CSARGDSLSYEQYF; j_gene: TRBJ2-7; abundance: -; v_gene: TRBV20-1
CDR3aa: CASAFRDSGYEQYF; j_gene: TRBJ2-7; abundance: few; v_gene: TRBV5-1
CDR3aa: CAINQGSYNEQFF; j_gene: TRBJ2-1; abundance: few; v_gene: TRBV10-3
CDR3aa: CASSELAGANIQYF; j_gene: TRBJ2-4; abundance: many; v_gene: TRBV6-4
CDR3aa: CSAKGLAGPDEQYF; j_gene: TRBJ2-7; abundance: few; v_gene: TRBV20-1
CDR3aa: CASSLDSLGDTQYF; j_gene: TRBJ2-3; abundance: few; v_gene: TRBV5-1
CDR3aa: CASGLASGSHEQYF; j_gene: TRBJ2-7; abundance: many; v_gene: TRBV12-3/TRBV12-4
CDR3aa: CASSLGPSGFTYEQYF; j_gene: TRBJ2-7; abundance: many; v_gene: TRBV11-2
CDR3aa: CSARGAGGTDTQYF; j_gene: TRBJ2-3; abundance: many; v_gene: TRBV20-1
CDR3aa: CSARDATGRYHGYTF; j_gene: TRBJ1-2; abundance: few; v_gene: TRBV20-1
CDR3aa: CASATTRLAGGPRISSEQFF; j_gene: TRBJ2-1; abundance: -; v_gene: TRBV6-2/TRBV6-3
CDR3aa: CASSGGASGSDEQFF; j_gene: TRBJ2-1; abundance: -; v_gene: TRBV2
CDR3aa: CATQQGYYNEQFF; j_gene: TRBJ2-1; abundance: -; v_gene: TRBV3-1
CDR3aa: CSARSPGSSVYGYTF; j_gene: TRBJ1-2; abundance: -; v_gene: TRBV20-1
CDR3aa: CASSPRDSQETQYF; j_gene: TRBJ2-5; abundance: few; v_gene: TRBV5-1
CDR3aa: CASRRDSAGANVLTF; j_gene: TRBJ2-6; abundance: few; v_gene: TRBV5-1
CDR3aa: CASTEGLAVTYNEQFF; j_gene: TRBJ2-1; abundance: many; v_gene: TRBV6-2/TRBV6-3
CDR3aa: CASSPQAGEQFF; j_gene: TRBJ2-1; abundance: few; v_gene: TRBV2
CDR3aa: CASSFSGESSYEQYF; j_gene: TRBJ2-7; abundance: many; v_gene: TRBV5-6
CDR3aa: CATSDGVEAFF; j_gene: TRBJ1-1; abundance: -; v_gene: TRBV24-1
CDR3aa: CASSLTGSYEQYF; j_gene: TRBJ2-7; abundance: many; v_gene: TRBV5-5
CDR3aa: CAISDQQGSNQPQHF; j_gene: TRBJ1-5; abundance: few; v_gene: TRBV10-3
CDR3aa: CASSANPSGNTIYF; j_gene: TRBJ1-3; abundance: many; v_gene: TRBV12-3/TRBV12-4
CDR3aa: CASSYRVLGGYTF; j_gene: TRBJ1-2; abundance: few; v_gene: TRBV28
CDR3aa: CASSYNSGANVLTF; j_gene: TRBJ2-6; abundance: many; v_gene: TRBV6-2/TRBV6-3
CDR3aa: CASSPRYNEQFF; j_gene: TRBJ2-1; abundance: many; v_gene: TRBV12-3/TRBV12-4
CDR3aa: CTTTGGPRTEQFF; j_gene: TRBJ2-1; abundance: -; v_gene: TRBV20-1
CDR3aa: CASSARDTGYTF; j_gene: TRBJ1-2; abundance: few; v_gene: TRBV6-1